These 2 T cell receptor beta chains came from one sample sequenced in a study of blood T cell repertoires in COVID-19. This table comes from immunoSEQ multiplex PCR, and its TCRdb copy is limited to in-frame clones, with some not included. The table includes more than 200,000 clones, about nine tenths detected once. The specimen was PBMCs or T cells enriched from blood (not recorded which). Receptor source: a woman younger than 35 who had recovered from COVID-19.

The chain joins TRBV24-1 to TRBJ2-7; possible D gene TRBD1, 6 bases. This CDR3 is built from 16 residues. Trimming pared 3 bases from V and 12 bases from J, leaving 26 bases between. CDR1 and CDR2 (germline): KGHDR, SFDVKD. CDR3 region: CATSDPSQGSSGRWYF. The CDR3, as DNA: TGTGCCACCAGTGATCCCTCACAGGGCTCCTCGGGGAGATGGTACTTC.

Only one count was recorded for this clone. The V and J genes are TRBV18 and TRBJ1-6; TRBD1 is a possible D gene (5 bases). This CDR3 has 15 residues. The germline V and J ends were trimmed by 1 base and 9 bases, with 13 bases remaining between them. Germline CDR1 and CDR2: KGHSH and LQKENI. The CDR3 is CASSPRQGAISPLHF. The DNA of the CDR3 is TGTGCCAGCTCACCACGTCAAGGGGCAATTTCACCCCTCCACTTT.